Shown below are 20 T cell receptor beta chains from a single sample sequenced in a study of T cell repertoires in cytomegalovirus infection. These TCRs are of unknown antigen specificity. TCRdb fed the reads into MiXCR, producing one record per CDR3 protein. Among around 540,000 distinct CDR3 sequences, roughly a third were seen once, and the ten largest hold roughly a sixth. This specimen consisted of cultured PBMCs, obtained from culture after CMV antigen stimulation. The receptors come from a human donor in good health (CMV status not recorded). Some clones in this sample may be carry-over from other donors' samples.

The chain recombines TRBV19 with TRBJ2-1; D remains ambiguous. From germline, CDR1 is LNHDA and CDR2 SQIVND (reference sequence). The CDR3 has 15 residues. V dropped 7 bases and J dropped 3 bases, with 16 bases sitting between them. CDR3 sequence reads: CASMDGGGYYNEQFF. CDR3 nucleotide sequence: TGTGCCAGTATGGACGGTGGTGGATACTACAATGAGCAGTTCTTC.

This chain joins TRBV20-1 and TRBJ2-1; TRBD2 matches at 13 bases. J was trimmed by 1 base and V by 1 base; bases with no gene match: 7. Germline CDR1 is DFQATT and CDR2 is SNEGSKA (reference sequence). The CDR3 is 18 residues long. The CDR3 nucleotides are TGCAGTGCTAGAGTCTATAGACTAGCGGGAGGATCCTACAATGAGCAGTTCTTC. Protein product: CSARVYRLAGGSYNEQFF.

The chain combines TRBV19 with TRBJ1-5; TRBD1 is a possible D gene (6 bases). The CDR3 runs 18 residues. Germline CDR1 is LNHDA and CDR2 is SQIVND (reference sequence). The germline V and J ends were trimmed by 5 bases and 0 bases, with 20 bases remaining between them. CDR3 residues: CASSLGALLQGSNQPQHF. The CDR3 nucleotides are TGTGCCAGTAGTTTGGGGGCGCTCCTTCAGGGTAGCAATCAGCCCCAGCATTTT.

Details on this clonotype: A much larger clonotype is one base distant, so this may be a read error. The rearrangement joins TRBV7-2 to TRBJ2-1; D tentatively reads TRBD1 or TRBD2 (5 bases each). The CDR3 is made up of 17 amino acids. Germline values: CDR1 SGHTA, CDR2 FQGNSA. CDR3 sequence (DNA): TGTGCCAGCGGCTTAGCGAGTAGCGTGGGGCTCTACAATGAGCAGTTCTTC. Translated, it gives CASGLASSVGLYNEQFF.

This clonotype was counted between two and nine times. The chain is built from TRBV7-8 and TRBJ2-1; D is unresolved. V lost 2 bases to trimming and J lost 10 bases, with 12 bases between them. The CDR3 is made up of 13 amino acids. CDR1 and CDR2 (germline): SGHVS, FQNEAQ. The CDR3 is CASSLRVSEEQFF. In DNA, the CDR3 is TGTGCCAGCAGCTTACGCGTATCAGAGGAGCAGTTCTTC. Combining the CDR3 with reference TRBV7-8 and TRBJ2-1 gives the whole variable domain GAGVSQSPRYKVAKRGQDVALRCDPISGHVSLFWYQQALGQGPEFLTYFQNEAQLDKSGLPSDRFFAERPEGSVSTLKIQRTQQEDSAVYLCASSLRVSEEQFFGPGTRLTVL.

The chain carries TRBV23-1 and TRBJ1-5; D is unclear. TRBV23-1 is flagged as an ORF with uncertain function. This CDR3 region has 16 residues. Deletions cut 3 bases from V and 0 bases from J, with 12 bases between. CDR3 bases: TGCGCCAGCAGTCATCCTGGACGGTATAGCAATCAGCCCCAGCATTTT. Its translation is CASSHPGRYSNQPQHF.

V and J are TRBV11-2 and TRBJ2-5, with D tentatively TRBD1 or TRBD2 (5 bases each). Germline V lookup: CDR1 SGHAT, CDR2 FQNNGV. The CDR3 has 15 amino acids. Deletions cut 4 bases from V and 4 bases from J, with 16 bases between. CDR3 residues: CASSSGAIRGETQYF. CDR3 nucleotides: TGTGCCAGCAGCTCCGGGGCCATAAGGGGAGAGACCCAGTACTTC.

This clonotype was found a few times. The genes are TRBV6-2 or TRBV6-3 and TRBJ2-4; 12 bases agree with TRBD2. V lost 6 bases, J lost 3 bases, and 12 bases stayed unmatched. From germline, CDR1 is MNHEY and CDR2 SVGEGT. The CDR3 extends over 18 amino acids. This chain's CDR3 is CASSRYRLAGVSKNIQYF. In DNA, the CDR3 is TGTGCCAGCAGCCGATACCGACTAGCGGGAGTTAGCAAAAACATTCAGTACTTC.

The chain has TRBV29-1 and TRBJ1-1; TRBD1 might be the D (6 bases). This CDR3 comprises 15 residues. The germline V and J ends were trimmed by 3 bases and 4 bases, with 18 bases remaining between them. Germline lookup yields CDR1 SQVTM and CDR2 ANQGSEA. This CDR3 reads CSVDGEGGWSTEAFF. The DNA for the CDR3 is TGCAGCGTTGATGGGGAGGGGGGATGGAGCACTGAAGCTTTCTTT.

The chain recombines TRBV2 with TRBJ2-1; D is perhaps TRBD1 or TRBD2 (5 bases each). The ends were cut back, 7 bases at V and 10 bases at J, with 20 bases in the middle. Per the germline V gene, CDR1 is SNHLY and CDR2 is FYNNEI. This CDR3 spans 14 amino acids. The CDR3 DNA reads as TGTGCCAGCATCGGGGTATCGGGGCTTGGGGAGCAGTTCTTC. This translates into CASIGVSGLGEQFF. The variable domain in full, completed from reference TRBV2 and TRBJ2-1, reads EPEVTQTPSHQVTQMGQEVILRCVPISNHLYFYWYRQILGQKVEFLVSFYNNEISEKSEIFDDQFSVERPDGSNFTLKIRSTKLEDSAMYFCASIGVSGLGEQFFGPGTRLTVL.

The CDR3 loop is CASSRGEEYNEQFF. The CDR3 DNA sequence: TGTGCCAGCAGCCGGGGGGAGGAGTACAATGAGCAGTTCTTC. V gene TRBV11-3 combines with J gene TRBJ2-1, with 7 positions matching TRBD2. V was pared by 5 bases and J by 4 bases, with 5 bases of the junction left unmatched. This CDR3 is 14 amino acids long. CDR1 and CDR2 (germline): SGHNT, YENEEA.

This clonotype was observed a few times. This chain joins TRBV7-9 and TRBJ1-4; D possibly corresponds to TRBD1 (5 bases). The germline V gene encodes CDR1 SEHNR and CDR2 FQNEAQ (reference sequence). V lost 1 base and J lost 7, with 19 bases in between. The CDR3 is made up of 17 amino acids. The CDR3 sequence is CASSLEGVANFGEKLFF. CDR3 DNA: TGTGCCAGCAGCTTAGAAGGGGTCGCCAACTTTGGTGAAAAACTGTTTTTT.

This clonotype was detected a few times. This chain joins TRBV4-3 and TRBJ1-1, with a possible D match to TRBD1 (5 bases). V was clipped by 6 bases and J by 4 bases, with 9 bases between them. Germline V lookup: CDR1 LGHNA, CDR2 YSLEER. The CDR3 totals 12 residues. The CDR3 coding sequence is TGCGCCAGCAGAGGGGTCTTCACTGAAGCTTTCTTT. Translated, it gives CASRGVFTEAFF.

This clonotype was counted a few times. This chain connects TRBV6-2 or TRBV6-3 to TRBJ2-3; no clear D. V was clipped by 6 bases and J by 2 bases, with 12 bases between them. CDR1 MNHEY and CDR2 SVGEGT come from the germline V gene. CDR3 length equals 14 residues. Written as DNA, the CDR3 is TGTGCCAGCAGCCCTTGGCTAGACACAGATACGCAGTATTTT. It yields the protein CASSPWLDTDTQYF.

This clonotype was detected a few times. The CDR3 protein is CASRYIAAEAFF. The CDR3 nucleotides read TGTGCCAGCAGGTACATCGCCGCTGAAGCTTTCTTT. V usage is TRBV12-3 or TRBV12-4 and J usage is TRBJ1-1; D is unresolved. V was pared by 6 bases and J by 6 bases, with 11 bases between. The CDR3 loop spans 12 amino acids.

The chain recombines TRBV12-5 with TRBJ1-2, with D perhaps TRBD1 (5 bases). CDR1 and CDR2 (germline): LGHNT, FRNRAP. Trimming removed 3 bases at V and 6 bases at J, with 23 bases between. This CDR3 spans 17 amino acids. In DNA form, the CDR3 reads TGTGCTAGTGGTTTAGCGGGACCGCTAGGCTCTAAGAATGGCTACACCTTC. Encoded protein: CASGLAGPLGSKNGYTF.

The chain carries TRBV20-1 and TRBJ2-7; TRBD2 agrees at 7 bases. CDR1 is DFQATT, CDR2 SNEGSKA, per germline (reference sequence). This CDR3 is built from 15 residues. The V segment lost 0 bases and the J segment 2 bases; nucleotides outside the gene matches: 7. CDR3 amino acids: CSARDPASGPYEQYF. DNA of the CDR3: TGCAGTGCTAGAGATCCCGCTAGCGGCCCCTACGAGCAGTACTTC.

This clonotype was observed a few times. The chain combines TRBV7-8 with TRBJ1-5; D not certain. Per germline, CDR1 SGHVS and CDR2 FQNEAQ. V lost 5 bases and J lost 5, with 16 bases in between. The CDR3 runs 15 residues. The CDR3, as DNA: TGTGCCAGCAGCATAGATGAGACGGAATATCAGCCCCAGCATTTT. Translation: CASSIDETEYQPQHF.

This clonotype was counted only a few times. The gene calls are TRBV28 and TRBJ2-1, with 9 bases that match TRBD2. With V trimmed by 3 bases and J by 8 bases, 8 bases remained unmatched. The CDR3 spans 15 residues. The germline V gene encodes CDR1 MDHEN and CDR2 SYDVKM. The CDR3 DNA is TGTGCCAGCAGTTTTCAGAGCGGGAGGAAGGATGAGCAGTTCTTC. Translation gives CASSFQSGRKDEQFF.

The chain couples TRBV29-1 to TRBJ2-7; no firm D call. The germline gives CDR1 SQVTM, CDR2 ANQGSEA. The CDR3 runs 11 residues. V lost 7 bases and J lost 5, with 12 bases in between. The CDR3 DNA follows: TGCAGCGCCGCCTCGGGCCACGAGCAGTACTTC. Translated: CSAASGHEQYF.